The clone carrying this TCR beta chain was counted once. The germline CDR1 and CDR2 sequences are KGHDR and SFDVKD. V was shortened by 3 bases and J by 0 bases, with 9 bases between the two germline ends. The CDR3 contains 15 residues. The data were taken from a study of blood T cell repertoires in COVID-19. Study as a whole: COVID-19 samples, acute and convalescent, were from the United States, Italy and Spain. The analysed material was cDNA or gDNA that came from T cells, B-cell-depleted T cells, or PBMCs.

Under the authors' procedure: How many nucleated cells were present was estimated from reference gene primer amplification. Sequencing used immunoSEQ multiplex PCR; TCRdb keeps in-frame clones, though not all of them. Clone size and V and J calls were adopted from that table, with D and trimming inferred from the DNA. Counted here are just under 90,000 clones, roughly 90% occurring once; the ten biggest clones make up 1.5% to 2%. The specimen was peripheral blood. V usage is TRBV24-1 and J usage is TRBJ2-3; D ambiguous. The source is a man aged 55 to 70 with acute or convalescent COVID-19. CDR3 DNA: TGTGCCACCAGTGATGGTCAGGTCAGCACAGATACGCAGTATTTT. Translated, it gives CATSDGQVSTDTQYF.